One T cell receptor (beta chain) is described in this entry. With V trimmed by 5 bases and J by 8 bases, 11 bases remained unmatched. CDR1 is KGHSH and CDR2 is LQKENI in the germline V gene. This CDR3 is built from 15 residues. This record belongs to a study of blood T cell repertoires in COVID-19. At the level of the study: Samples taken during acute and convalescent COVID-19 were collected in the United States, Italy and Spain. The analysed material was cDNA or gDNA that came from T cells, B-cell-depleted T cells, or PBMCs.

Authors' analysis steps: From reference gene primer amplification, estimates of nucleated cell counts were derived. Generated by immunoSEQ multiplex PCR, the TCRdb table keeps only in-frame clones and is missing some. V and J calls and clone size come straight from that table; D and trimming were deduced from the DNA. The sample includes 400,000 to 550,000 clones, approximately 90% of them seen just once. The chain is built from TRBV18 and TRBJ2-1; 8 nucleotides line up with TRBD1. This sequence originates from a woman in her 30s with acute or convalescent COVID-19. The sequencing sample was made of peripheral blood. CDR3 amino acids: CASSDTGGKGDEQFF. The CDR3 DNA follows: TGTGCCAGCTCAGATACAGGGGGAAAAGGCGATGAGCAGTTCTTC.